These 21 T cell receptor beta chains share one sample of origin, sequenced in a study of OX40 agonist ivuxolimab in advanced cancers. Using immunoSEQ multiplex PCR, the repertoire was profiled, and TCRdb retains in-frame clones only, with some absent. The table includes roughly 34,000 clones, under 85% detected once. Sample: CD4+ or CD8+ T cells sorted from blood, taken in a trial of the OX40 agonist ivuxolimab. These TCRs come from an adult with an advanced solid tumor such as melanoma, head and neck, liver or kidney cancer.

The chain couples TRBV7-9 to TRBJ1-2; 7 bases are shared with TRBD1. The CDR3 runs to 16 residues. Trimming cost V 2 bases and J 0 bases; bases outside gene matches: 6. Germline V gene lookup returns CDR1 SEHNR and CDR2 FQNEAQ (reference sequence). The CDR3, as DNA: TGTGCCAGCAGCTTAATAGGGGGCCTGACTAACTATGGCTACACCTTC. Translated: CASSLIGGLTNYGYTF.

This clone has only a few counts. This chain connects TRBV4-2 to TRBJ2-2; no firm D call. This CDR3 is built from 15 residues. V was cut by 0 bases and J by 5 bases, with 10 bases left in between. Germline V gene lookup returns CDR1 LGHNA and CDR2 YNFKEQ. CDR3 region: CASSQDRAVTGELFF. In nucleotides, the CDR3 is TGTGCCAGCAGCCAAGATAGGGCCGTAACCGGGGAGCTGTTTTTT.

The chain joins TRBV5-4 to TRBJ2-3, with TRBD2 identical over 8 bases. Germline CDR1 and CDR2: SGHNT and YYREEE (reference sequence). The V segment lost 7 bases and the J segment 2 bases; nucleotides outside the gene matches: 3. This CDR3 spans 13 amino acids. The CDR3, as DNA: TGTGCCAGCGCTAGCGGGTCCACAGATACGCAGTATTTT. Translated, it gives CASASGSTDTQYF.

The chain employs TRBV7-3 and TRBJ1-1; D is undetermined. Germline values: CDR1 SGHTA, CDR2 FQGTGA. V was clipped by 4 bases and J by 6 bases, with 9 bases between them. This CDR3 contains 12 residues. The CDR3 sequence is CASSSAGSEAFF. The CDR3 coding sequence is TGTGCCAGCAGCTCAGCCGGCTCTGAAGCTTTCTTT.

The V and J genes are TRBV6-5 and TRBJ1-2, with 9 bases aligning to TRBD1. This CDR3 comprises 14 residues. Trimming took 5 bases from V and 6 from J; bases not matched to a gene: 7. Germline-derived CDR1 and CDR2 are MNHEY and SVGAGI. DNA of the CDR3: TGTGCCAGCAGTCACCGACAGGGGGTGGATGGCTACACCTTC. The encoded protein is CASSHRQGVDGYTF.

V gene TRBV5-6 combines with J gene TRBJ1-5; the D is unclear. V lost 4 bases, J lost 6 bases, and 8 bases lay in between. CDR3 size: 12 residues. The germline V gene has CDR1 SGHDT and CDR2 YYEEEE. The CDR3 protein is CASSQDGQPQHF. The CDR3 region has the DNA TGTGCCAGCAGCCAGGACGGTCAGCCCCAGCATTTT.

The chain joins TRBV19 to TRBJ1-1, with D perhaps TRBD1 (6 bases). V was trimmed by 3 bases and J by 3 bases, leaving 8 bases between them. The V gene's germline CDR1 is LNHDA and CDR2 SQIVND (reference sequence). CDR3 length: 13 amino acids. The CDR3 is CASSINRDTEAFF. As DNA, the CDR3 is TGTGCCAGTAGTATCAACAGGGACACTGAAGCTTTCTTT.

The chain joins TRBV5-1 to TRBJ1-2; D perhaps matches TRBD1 (6 bases). Germline-derived CDR1 and CDR2 are SGHRS and YFSETQ. Between the trimmed V and J ends, which lost 0 bases and 4 bases, there was a span of 13 bases. The CDR3 totals 15 residues. The CDR3 coding sequence is TGCGCCAGCAGCTTGGGGGACACCCTGATCTATGGCTACACCTTC. It translates to CASSLGDTLIYGYTF.

The chain combines TRBV6-1 with TRBJ1-1; D is unresolved. Germline CDR1 reads MNHNS; CDR2 reads SASEGT. The CDR3 consists of 13 residues. V lost 4 bases to trimming and J lost 1 base, with 7 bases between them. The chain's CDR3 is CASSAEENTEAFF. CDR3 bases: TGTGCCAGCAGTGCGGAGGAGAACACTGAAGCTTTCTTT.

The gene calls are TRBV7-3 and TRBJ2-2; D remains unclear. V shed 0 bases and J shed 3 bases, with 5 bases lying between them. The CDR3 has 14 amino acids. CDR1 and CDR2 from the germline V gene are SGHTA and FQGTGA. DNA for the CDR3: TGTGCCAGCAGCTTAACAGGAGACACCGGGGAGCTGTTTTTT. This translates into CASSLTGDTGELFF.

This clone counts as large. This chain joins TRBV11-1 and TRBJ1-1, with unresolved D. The CDR3 is made up of 11 amino acids. Germline V gene lookup returns CDR1 SGHAT and CDR2 FQDESV (reference sequence). Trimming took 5 bases from V and 7 from J, leaving 8 bases between them. The CDR3 DNA sequence: TGTGCCAGCAGCCTAATCGGTGAAGCTTTCTTT. Residues: CASSLIGEAFF.

The chain links TRBV10-1 to TRBJ2-1, with TRBD1 matching over 10 bases. Germline CDR1 is WNHNN and CDR2 is SYGVQD (reference sequence). The V and J ends lost 7 bases and 7 bases, in that order; junction bases with no gene match: 4. The CDR3 spans 13 residues. This CDR3 is CASKGQGGNEQFF. In DNA, the CDR3 is TGCGCCAGCAAAGGACAGGGGGGAAATGAGCAGTTCTTC.

The CDR3 protein is CASEGSETQYF. The DNA of the CDR3 is TGTGCCAGCGAGGGCTCGGAGACCCAGTACTTC. V is TRBV11-3 and J is TRBJ2-5, with D possibly TRBD2 on 5 matching bases. This CDR3 contains 11 residues. Looked up from germline, CDR1 is SGHNT and CDR2 is YENEEA. V lost 8 bases, J lost 5 bases, and 9 bases lay in between. The full variable domain, completed using reference TRBV11-3 and TRBJ2-5, is EAGVVQSPRYKIIEKKQPVAFWCNPISGHNTLYWYLQNLGQGPELLIRYENEEAVDDSQLPKDRFSAERLKGVDSTLKIQPAELGDSAVYLCASEGSETQYFGPGTRLLVL.

The chain has TRBV5-5 and TRBJ1-2; tentatively, D is TRBD1 (5 bases). The CDR3 length is 14 residues. Trimming took off 5 bases at V and 4 bases at J, with 15 bases between the two ends. CDR1 and CDR2 from the germline V gene are SGHKS and YYEKEE (reference sequence). CDR3 protein: CASSTGGRLYGYTF. CDR3 bases: TGTGCCAGCAGTACCGGGGGACGACTCTATGGCTACACCTTC.

Turning to this clone: Different DNA sequences within this sample yield the same CDR3. The chain joins TRBV6-1 to TRBJ2-7, with D maybe TRBD2 (6 bases). Germline CDR1 and CDR2: MNHNS and SASEGT. This CDR3 has 15 residues. The V and J ends lost 3 bases and 4 bases respectively, with 16 bases between them. CDR3 protein: CASSEGGSILYEQYF. The CDR3 DNA reads TGTGCCAGCAGTGAGGGGGGTTCCATCCTTTACGAGCAGTACTTC.

The rearrangement uses TRBV27 and TRBJ1-3; D uncertain. Trimming cost V 0 bases and J 0 bases, with 6 bases left between them. Germline CDR1 reads MNHEY; CDR2 reads SMNVEV (reference sequence). The CDR3 extends over 15 amino acids. Written as DNA, the CDR3 is TGTGCCAGCAGTTTATCTGGGAACTCTGGAAACACCATATATTTT. Amino acid sequence: CASSLSGNSGNTIYF.

The chain is built from TRBV19 and TRBJ2-7, with D possibly matching TRBD1 (6 bases). This CDR3 comprises 13 residues. Germline V lookup: CDR1 LNHDA, CDR2 SQIVND (reference sequence). V shed 3 bases and J shed 4 bases, with 10 bases lying between them. The CDR3 sequence is CASSIRQGYEQYF. In DNA form, the CDR3 reads TGTGCCAGTAGTATTCGGCAGGGGTACGAGCAGTACTTC. The whole variable domain, remainder taken from reference TRBV19 and TRBJ2-7, is DGGITQSPKYLFRKEGQNVTLSCEQNLNHDAMYWYRQDPGQGLRLIYYSQIVNDFQKGDIAEGYSVSREKKESFPLTVTSAQKNPTAFYLCASSIRQGYEQYFGPGTRLTVT.

This rearrangement joins TRBV4-1 to TRBJ2-1, with D maybe TRBD1 (5 bases). The ends were cut back, 4 bases at V and 9 bases at J, with 13 bases in the middle. Per the germline V gene, CDR1 is MGHRA and CDR2 is YSYEKL. This CDR3 has 13 amino acids. The CDR3 sequence is CASSREVDSEQFF. The DNA for the CDR3 is TGCGCCAGCAGCCGAGAGGTAGACAGTGAGCAGTTCTTC.

The chain uses TRBV27 and TRBJ1-1; TRBD1 agrees at 9 bases. Germline V gene lookup returns CDR1 MNHEY and CDR2 SMNVEV (reference sequence). CDR3 size: 17 residues. The V and J ends lost 6 bases and 5 bases, in that order; junction bases with no gene match: 16. The CDR3 spells CASSKNGQGPRVTEAFF. In DNA, the CDR3 is TGTGCCAGCAGCAAAAACGGACAGGGGCCAAGGGTGACTGAAGCTTTCTTT.

J is TRBJ2-3 and V is TRBV27; D uncertain. Trimming stripped 0 bases from V and 2 bases from J, with 9 bases between. The CDR3 totals 15 residues. The germline V gene encodes CDR1 MNHEY and CDR2 SMNVEV (reference sequence). This CDR3 reads CASSLSGIATDTQYF. The CDR3 nucleotides read TGTGCCAGCAGTTTATCGGGAATAGCCACAGATACGCAGTATTTT.

This chain uses TRBV9 with TRBJ1-2; a weak D match, TRBD1 (6 bases). Trimming shortened V by 3 bases and J by 6 bases, and 15 bases separated the two germline ends. This CDR3 region has 14 residues. In germline, CDR1 is SGDLS, CDR2 YYNGEE. CDR3 protein: CASSASTGFHGYTF. The CDR3 nucleotides read TGTGCCAGCAGCGCATCCACAGGGTTTCATGGCTACACCTTC.